This T cell receptor beta chain came from a study of chemoradiotherapy in HPV16-positive cancers. Regarding the study as a whole: Candidate HPV-specific clones and E7-related TCR motifs grew in tumor during treatment. The functional HPV-specific definition rests on just two HPV16-positive patients.

The ends lost 3 bases at V and 3 bases at J; junction bases unmatched: 3. Looked up from germline, CDR1 is SQVTM and CDR2 is ANQGSEA. The CDR3 length is 15 residues. Assay used: immunoSEQ multiplex PCR; TCRdb lists only in-frame clones, some missing. In the table there are approximately 11,000 clones, 90% of which are singletons. Comment on this clone: Its antigen remains unknown.

The receptor's source is a human donor with HPV-associated anogenital cancer. V is TRBV29-1 and J is TRBJ2-3, with 13 positions matching TRBD2. Sampling was carried out from a patient who underwent chemoradiotherapy. For the CDR3, the DNA is TGCAGCGTTGAGAGACTAGCGGGGGGTACAGATACGCAGTATTTT. It specifies CSVERLAGGTDTQYF.